This record looks at one T cell receptor beta chain sequence and its context. It lacks a known antigen. Base qualities are not recorded, but no much larger clone differs from it by a single base. The data belong to a study of cytomegalovirus exposure and HLA in healthy donors (dated by TCRdb to between 2016 and 2019). At the level of the whole study: In an earlier analysis of 587 of the donors, 276 Gb of sequence data and 90 million to 120 million unique TCR beta sequences from 150 million to 200 million T cells were reported. Approximately 300 gigabases of sequencing data and 70 million to 100 million unique TCR sequences made up an early release that covered several hundred HLA-typed donors. The genetic ancestry cluster associated with self-reported Caucasian donors included about 84% of the roughly 400 genotyped donors. The aim of the study was to test whether cataloging public T cell receptors could identify signatures of past pathogen exposure. Using immunosequencing, the study profiled T cell repertoires from 500 to 800 subjects and related those repertoires to cytomegalovirus serostatus. Along with the roughly 670-subject first cohort, a separate validation cohort of approximately 110 different subjects was used. To predict cytomegalovirus infection status, the study brought together high-throughput TCR immunosequencing, statistical association of individual TCRs with disease status, and machine learning. A later analysis re-examined previously published TCR beta repertoires from several hundred donors and added high-resolution HLA genotyping to investigate patterns of TCR occurrence. Rather than drawing on any new phenotypic data, the later analysis identified candidate immune exposures from TCR beta sequences and the way those sequences occurred across donors. An earlier analysis of 587 of the donors applied high-throughput TCR beta sequencing to assess whether each TCR beta V gene segment acted as functional or pseudogenic. Donor age, sex, ethnicity and CMV serostatus were compiled together with the repertoire data. Genome-wide SNP genotypes for about 65% of the roughly 670 donors were used in a later genetic analysis, which treated that subset as a discovery cohort. Every repertoire in the discovery cohort had been generated on one and the same sequencing platform. Both class I and class II loci were covered by HLA typing, at four-digit resolution. Typing coverage varied by locus: roughly 620-640 donors for A, B, C, DRB1 and DQB1; roughly 560 for DQA1; nearly 610 for DPA1; around 450 for DPB1. Four or five DR-DQ haplotypes were handled as single units for association and clustering, since linkage in the cohort was strong. Across some 400 genotyped donors of the cohort, an average of roughly 250,000 unique TCR beta nucleotide sequences per donor were sequenced, and about a sixth of those sequences were non-productive.

General study outcomes and caveats: Immune exposure information for the cohort was limited to CMV serostatus. In a later genetic analysis, a missense DCLRE1C variant was associated with V-gene and J-gene trimming of TCR beta chains, and the association was replicated in an independent cohort. A later analysis found that most CMV-associated TCR beta chains appeared HLA-restricted, with HLA associations seemingly driven largely by CMV exposure. When HLA alleles, especially DR and DQ, strongly co-occurred, attributing TCR associations to individual alleles was difficult. The study gave a list of around 170 TCR beta chains associated with cytomegalovirus. In a later analysis, the rate of TCR association differed among HLA loci, with DRB1 alleles having the most associated TCRs and HLA-C alleles having the fewest. The sequencing pipeline was judged likely to have produced a cluster of highly shared sequence variants as a technical artifact. An earlier analysis of several hundred of the donors showed that most TCR beta V segments appeared in productive rearrangements either about 87% or about 30% of the time, which broadly matched IMGT annotations. In a later analysis, HLA-associated TCR beta chains showed more clonal expansion and lower generation probabilities than non-associated chains that were equally common. Only TCR beta chains were sequenced in this cohort, and the absence of alpha or paired-chain data limited detectable features. Compared with the approximately 720-donor mean, donors in an Asian-associated ancestry cluster had fewer N-insertions in productive TCRs, according to a later genetic analysis. A further reported finding was that TCR beta sequences accurately predicted the HLA-A and HLA-B alleles for most subjects in the first cohort. Three of the identified cytomegalovirus-associated TCR beta chains were confirmed in vitro to be specific for cytomegalovirus antigens. Several of the top co-occurrence clusters appeared to be linked to parvovirus B19, influenza, CMV and Epstein-Barr virus, according to a later analysis. Most TCR sequences were seen in very few donors, while some public TCRs were found in many individuals. Because counts were too low, some 17 rarely observed V segments, including chromosome 9 orphons, were left out of the earlier analysis of over 550 of the donors. In a later analysis, about 16,000 TCR beta sequences were associated with specific HLA alleles at a false discovery rate of 0.05. Because some donors lacked HLA typing at each locus, the association tests relied only on the typed subset. The classifier was reported to diagnose cytomegalovirus status with high specificity and sensitivity in both the original cohort and the validation cohort. Linkage disequilibrium might explain the correlated functional status among segregating V segments, but an unknown experimental factor could not be excluded. The authors suggested that the approach could potentially be generalized to other disease states and immunological phenotypes. Roughly uniform sequencing depth across donors was assumed in presence/absence analyses, although this assumption may not hold.

The cohort was made up of 500 to 850 healthy bone marrow donors. All cohort members were sampled while nominally healthy, although unrecorded immune exposures were likely present. The donor was CMV seropositive and was included in the group of around 300 seropositive cohort members. A peripheral blood sample was provided by each donor, and peripheral blood mononuclear cells were used for TCR beta sequencing. The Qiagen DNeasy Blood Extraction Kit was used to extract genomic DNA from the blood cell samples. Library preparation used the immunoSEQ multiplex PCR assay. A mixture of 60 forward primers for TCR Vbeta segments and 13 reverse primers for TCR Jbeta segments was used in the multiplex PCR. Amplification of the CDR3 region of rearranged TCR beta genes was performed with a multiplex PCR assay on genomic DNA. The Illumina HiSeq System was used to sequence the amplified TCR beta libraries as 87-base-pair reads. Processing in the source paper ran as follows. A later analysis tallied roughly 76 million unique TCR beta chains across the 650 to 750 repertoires, and roughly 11 million of those chains were shared by two or more donors. Raw reads were error-corrected and collapsed into unique sequences with a nearest-neighbor algorithm that merged closely related sequences to remove PCR and sequencing errors. To assign V, D and J gene segments, CDR3 sequences were aligned to IMGT reference sequences. For a sequence to be retained, a match of at least six nucleotides was required to both a V gene segment and a J gene segment. A rearrangement was called productive if the CDR3 had no stop codons and remained in frame with V and J, and every other rearrangement was called non-productive. Following IMGT convention, CDR3 was defined as the stretch from the second conserved V-encoded cysteine up to the conserved J-encoded phenylalanine. The earlier analysis of 500 to 600 of the donors excluded sequences that lacked an unambiguous match to a single V gene segment. In an earlier analysis of several hundred of the donors, V segments were called functional above 56.7% productive rearrangements and were called segregating when the between-donor standard deviation exceeded 5%. To diagnose cytomegalovirus status from the catalog of TCR beta chain sequences, a statistical classification framework was built. In a later analysis, V and J genes were assigned by comparing TCR nucleotide sequences against IMGT/GENE-DB human TR gene sequences. In a later analysis, CDR3 sequences and most-parsimonious VDJ recombination scenarios were assigned using the TCRdist pipeline. In a later analysis, every TCR beta chain was defined by the combination of its CDR3 amino acid sequence and its V-gene family, and reads without a unique V-gene family were dropped. A later analysis removed 592 highly shared, low-generation-probability nucleotide sequences to deal with suspected cross-contamination and a sequencing artifact. A later analysis calculated a clonal expansion index for each public chain from normalized within-repertoire ranks of inferred template counts. In a later analysis, generation probabilities were computed using a VDJ recombination model fitted to out-of-frame rearrangements, and the results were checked against IGoR. In a later analysis, hypergeometric tests were used to score TCR-TCR, TCR-HLA and TCR-CMV co-occurrence, with a repertoire-size bias correction applied to TCR pairs. In a later analysis, false discovery rates were estimated by permuting HLA or CMV assignments 20 times. In a later analysis, co-occurring TCRs were grouped using DBSCAN, and TCRdist sequence similarity was added for clustering within HLA-allele-positive subsets. Co-occurrence clustering excluded repertoires with fewer than 30,000 or more than 120,000 public chains, plus five with anomalous nucleotide sharing. Imported from immuneACCESS, the table was reduced by TCRdb to in-frame sequences with V and J called. These copies leave out some clones; in studies compared against another copy, an unresolved V gene accounts for under half, and the cause of the remainder is not known. For V, J and clone size, that table is used; D and trimming come from the DNA. The table for this sample lists 170,000 or so clones; roughly 80% of them were counted only once. The ten largest clones capture over 10% of the sample.

Sequencing was done on a sample of PBMCs. This receptor was taken from a woman between 50 and 59 years old in good health and CMV-seropositive.

The CDR3 here reads CASSEQGLGYNEQFF. The DNA sequence is TGTGCCAGCAGCGAACAGGGTCTCGGATACAATGAGCAGTTCTTC. Recombination joined TRBV6-4 with TRBJ2-1, with TRBD1 tentatively as D gene (6 bases match). CDR1 and CDR2 were assigned from the germline V gene as MRHNA and SNTAGT. Between the V and J ends, shortened by 6 bases and 4 bases respectively, the junction contains 16 bases. Counted from cysteine to phenylalanine, this CDR3 has 15 amino acids. Only CDR3 DNA is held: 45 bases, read in frame from base 1.